This T cell receptor (beta chain) was sequenced for a study of blood T cell repertoires in COVID-19. Study background: The origin of the acute and convalescent COVID-19 samples was the United States, Italy and Spain. PBMCs, B-cell-depleted T cells, or T cells were the source of the cDNA or gDNA that made up the material.

Original handling: Reference gene primer amplification in the assay estimated nucleated cell counts. Measured with immunoSEQ multiplex PCR; TCRdb has only the in-frame clones, and not every one. V, J and clone size derive from that table, while D and trimming were established from the DNA sequence. Seen here are roughly 190,000 clones, around 80% observed once, and the top ten hold around 15%. Germline V CDR1 and CDR2: MNHEY, SMNVEV (reference sequence). The CDR3 runs 13 residues. V dropped 2 bases and J dropped 0 bases, with 3 bases sitting between them. The Seattle patients, enrolled during active infection, were followed longitudinally.

Sample: peripheral blood. The clonotype comes from a woman in her 70s with COVID-19, enrolled during active disease. The gene calls are TRBV27 and TRBJ2-3; no definite D call. The CDR3 here is CASSLQSTDTQYF. The CDR3 bases are TGTGCCAGCAGTTTACAGAGCACAGATACGCAGTATTTT.